This TCR beta chain was identified during a study of a mutant IDH1 vaccine in newly diagnosed glioma. Study-wide context: Patients got radiotherapy, temozolomide, or both beforehand, and most got both.

General observations from the study: It was about 94% of patients that developed vaccine-induced immune responses.

Time point defined: week 11, during vaccination. All doses held 300 ug of mutant IDH1 20-mer peptide, with topical imiquimod. Each donor presented with a new WHO grade 3 or 4 astrocytoma that tested IDH1-mutant and showed ATRX loss. Assay: immunoSEQ multiplex PCR; the TCRdb copy retains only in-frame clones and omits some. The sample lists about 130,000 clones, roughly 78% occurring once. Regarding this clone: Antigen specificity is unknown.

The origin of this receptor is a man aged 35 to 55 with glioma. The sequencing here drew on PBMCs, taken from a glioma patient whose treatment included an IDH1 peptide vaccine.

DNA for the CDR3: TGCAGCGTTGAAGGTTGGCAGGGGAGTTCAGAGACCCAGTACTTC. This encodes CSVEGWQGSSETQYF. The rearrangement uses TRBV29-1 and TRBJ2-5, with D maybe TRBD1 (6 bases). V lost 1 base and J 4 bases, leaving 16 bases between the germline ends. The germline gives CDR1 SQVTM, CDR2 ANQGSEA. The CDR3 extends over 15 amino acids.